This T cell receptor beta chain emerged from a study of shared clonotypes between healthy human individuals (TCRdb year 2020). For context, the study as a whole: A few men and a couple of women, aged 18 to 49 years, made up the cohort. Each donor's leukapheresis produced roughly between roughly 0.9 and 9 billion PBMCs. For each donor, three plates each were used for CD4 naive and CD4 memory, two plates were used for CD8 naive, and one plate was used for CD8 memory. Libraries were prepared and TCR repertoires were sequenced by different laboratories using diverse techniques, in order to increase sequencing depth and limit assay-specific biases. Blood TCR repertoires of a handful of healthy adults were deeply sequenced to estimate repertoire size and the extent of clonotype sharing between individuals. The study at large found these results: Because the study included only a small number of donors, the genetic and exposure-history diversity represented was limited. Pairwise subsampling indicated that sequencing depth was expected to affect the degree of clonotype sharing among donors. When a few donors were compared, the shared fraction of clonotypes was about 5.5% for naive CD4, 3.5% to 4% for naive CD8, 2% to 2.5% for memory CD4, and around 0.37% for memory CD8. Clonotypes shared by all four sorted-subset donors showed higher generation probabilities than non-shared clonotypes. Incomplete sequencing was indicated by rarefaction of sorted-subset datasets, despite the large sequencing depth. Naive subsets generally had larger estimated clonotype richness than memory subsets. Sampling was restricted to blood, and TCR repertoires in tissue are likely to differ from TCR repertoires in blood.

As encoded in the germline V gene, CDR1 is SQVTM while CDR2 is ANQGSEA. The CDR3 measures 13 amino acids from cysteine to phenylalanine. Left in the record is the CDR3 DNA by itself, 39 bases read in frame from the first base. For this chain, trimming is 7 bases at the V end and 0 bases at the J end, and the number of junction bases without a gene match is 1. TCR CDR3 regions were amplified from genomic DNA by multiplex PCR using the deep immunoSEQ assay. Extracted genomic DNA from each cell subset was distributed evenly across all wells of several immunoSEQ 96-well plates, and each plate was treated as a replicate. For sorted subsets, 200 to 250 ng of genomic DNA, equivalent to 25,000 to 35,000 T cell genomes, went into each replicate PCR. The purified libraries were quantified using a Qubit 3.0 fluorometer, sized with a Bioanalyzer 2100, and then quantified again using the KAPA Library Quantification kit. Every immunoSEQ 96-well plate was sequenced on a dedicated single-read 150-cycle Illumina NextSeq 550 flow cell. The original pipeline was this. Because the immunoSEQ output held only junctional sequences and lacked quality scores, the filtering could not match the filtering applied to full-length reads. To assign V/J genes and CDR3, sequences were annotated using PyIR, a Python wrapper for IgBLAST v1.9, with IMGT germline references. Reads with weak V/J assignments (E-value above 1e-6), missing CDR3, stop codons, out-of-frame junctions, or ambiguous translated residues were removed. V3J clonotypes were defined as sequences sharing the same inferred V gene, J gene, and CDR3 amino acid sequence. To compute the percentage overlap between repertoires, the number of shared unique clonotypes was divided by the size of the smaller repertoire. Repertoire richness was assessed with RTK rarefaction, the Chao1 estimator, and Recon v2.1 estimates of unobserved clonotypes. Generation probabilities were computed with OLGA for all TCRbeta clonotypes obtained by the gDNA method from several donors. TCRdb re-hosts the immuneACCESS table, in-frame sequences only. Its copies lack some clones; in the studies checked, an unresolved V gene accounts for under half of them, and the cause for the rest is not known. The V and J calls and clone size come from that table; D and trimming were worked out from the DNA. This sample is represented by around 2,000,000 clones; approximately 94% of them were singletons. Together, the top ten hold 1.5% to 2% of the sample.

A remark on this clone: Its recognized antigen is unknown. No base quality information exists; no much larger clone differs at one position.

CD8 naive samples were obtained by positive selection for CCR7 among CD45RO-negative cells, yielding a CD45RA+CCR7+ population from which TemRA cells were excluded. Donors were healthy HIV-negative adults with no recently reported acute infections or vaccinations. Every donor was a Caucasian adult residing in Nashville, Tennessee, USA. After blood collection by leukapheresis, PBMCs were isolated using Ficoll-Histopaque density gradient centrifugation and then cryopreserved in the vapor phase of liquid nitrogen. Analytical flow cytometry was used to check the purity and quantity of every magnetically sorted T cell population. From each sorted fraction, genomic DNA was isolated and quantified by UV absorbance on a Nanodrop 2000c.

Sequencing was performed on naive CD8+ T cells from PBMCs. The cell subset or site label, read with the paper, signifies: CD45RA+CCR7+. The receptor comes from a young man in good health. Some clones in this sample may be carry-over from other donors' samples. The chain couples TRBV29-1 to TRBJ1-1, with 11 junctional bases fitting TRBD1. The bases read TGCAGCGGGACAGGGGGCATGAACACTGAAGCTTTCTTT. Its translation reads: CSGTGGMNTEAFF. The CDR3 plus the reference TRBV29-1 and TRBJ1-1 genes for the other parts give the full variable domain: SAVISQKPSRDICQRGTSLTIQCQVDSQVTMMFWYRQQPGQSLTLIATANQGSEATYESGFVIDKFPISRPNLTFSTLTVSNMSPEDSSIYLCSGTGGMNTEAFFGQGTRLTVV.